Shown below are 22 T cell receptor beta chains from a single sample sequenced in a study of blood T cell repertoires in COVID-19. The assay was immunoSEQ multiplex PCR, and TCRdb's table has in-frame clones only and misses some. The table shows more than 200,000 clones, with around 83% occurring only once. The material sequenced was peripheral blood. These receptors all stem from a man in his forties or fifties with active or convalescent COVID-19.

The CDR3 here is CASSLTTGIWYEQYF. In nucleotides, the CDR3 is TGCGCCAGCAGCTTGACAACGGGGATATGGTACGAGCAGTACTTC. This sequence joins TRBV5-1 and TRBJ2-7; weak D call: TRBD2 (5 bases). With 1 base removed from V and 4 bases from J, the gap between germline ends came to 15 bases. CDR1 is SGHRS, CDR2 YFSETQ, per germline. This CDR3 has 15 residues.

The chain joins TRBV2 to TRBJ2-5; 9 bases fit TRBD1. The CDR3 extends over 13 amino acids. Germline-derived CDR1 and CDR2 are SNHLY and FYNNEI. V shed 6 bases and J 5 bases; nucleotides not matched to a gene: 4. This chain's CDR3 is CASRQGAGETQYF. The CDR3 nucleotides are TGTGCCAGCAGACAGGGGGCGGGGGAGACCCAGTACTTC.

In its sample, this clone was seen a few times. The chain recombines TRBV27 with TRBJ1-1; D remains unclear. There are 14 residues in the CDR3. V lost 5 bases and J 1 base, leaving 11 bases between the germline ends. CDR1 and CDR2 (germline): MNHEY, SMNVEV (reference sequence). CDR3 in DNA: TGTGCCAGCAGTCCCCTGCGGCAGAACACTGAAGCTTTCTTT. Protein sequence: CASSPLRQNTEAFF.

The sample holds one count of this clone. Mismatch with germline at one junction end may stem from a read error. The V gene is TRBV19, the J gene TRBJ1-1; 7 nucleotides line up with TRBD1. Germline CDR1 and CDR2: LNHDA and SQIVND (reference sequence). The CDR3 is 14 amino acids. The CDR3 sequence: CACSRDSLNTEAFF. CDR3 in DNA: TGTGCCTGTAGTAGGGACAGTCTAAACACTGAAGCTTTCTTT.

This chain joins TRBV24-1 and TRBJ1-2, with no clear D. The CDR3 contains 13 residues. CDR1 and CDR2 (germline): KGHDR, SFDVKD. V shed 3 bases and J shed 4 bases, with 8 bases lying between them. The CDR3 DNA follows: TGTGCCACCAGTGATCTGACTACCTATGGCTACACCTTC. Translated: CATSDLTTYGYTF.

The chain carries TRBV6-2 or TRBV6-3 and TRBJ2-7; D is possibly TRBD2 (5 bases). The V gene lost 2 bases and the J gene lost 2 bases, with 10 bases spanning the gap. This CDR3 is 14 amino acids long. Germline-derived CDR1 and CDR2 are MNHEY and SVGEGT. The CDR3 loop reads CASSYLGSTYEQYF. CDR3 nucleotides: TGTGCCAGCAGTTACCTAGGGAGTACCTACGAGCAGTACTTC.

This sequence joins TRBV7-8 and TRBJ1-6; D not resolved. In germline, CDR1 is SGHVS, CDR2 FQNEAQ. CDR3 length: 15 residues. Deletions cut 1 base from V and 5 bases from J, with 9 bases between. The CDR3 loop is CASSLEALNNSPLHF. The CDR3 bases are TGTGCCAGCAGCTTAGAAGCCCTTAATAATTCACCCCTCCACTTT.

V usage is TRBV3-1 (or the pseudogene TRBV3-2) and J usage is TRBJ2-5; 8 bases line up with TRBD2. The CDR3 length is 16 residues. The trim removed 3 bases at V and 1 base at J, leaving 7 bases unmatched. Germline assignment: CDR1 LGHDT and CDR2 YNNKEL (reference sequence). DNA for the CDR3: TGTGCCAGCAGCCACAGTAGCGGGACTAGCCAAGAGACCCAGTACTTC. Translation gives CASSHSSGTSQETQYF.

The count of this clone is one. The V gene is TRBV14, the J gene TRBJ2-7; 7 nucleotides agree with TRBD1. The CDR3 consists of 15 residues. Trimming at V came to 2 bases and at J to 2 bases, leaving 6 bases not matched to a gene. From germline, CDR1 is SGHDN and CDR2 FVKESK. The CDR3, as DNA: TGTGCCAGCAGCCAAACCGGGACAGATGCCTACGAGCAGTACTTC. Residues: CASSQTGTDAYEQYF.

For the CDR3, the DNA is TGTGCCAGCAGCTTGGGGCAAGCGAACACTGAAGCTTTCTTT. Translating gives CASSLGQANTEAFF. This chain links TRBV7-8 with TRBJ1-1; D perhaps matches TRBD1 (5 bases). From germline, CDR1 is SGHVS and CDR2 FQNEAQ. V lost 3 bases and J lost 1, with 9 bases in between. CDR3 length: 14 amino acids.

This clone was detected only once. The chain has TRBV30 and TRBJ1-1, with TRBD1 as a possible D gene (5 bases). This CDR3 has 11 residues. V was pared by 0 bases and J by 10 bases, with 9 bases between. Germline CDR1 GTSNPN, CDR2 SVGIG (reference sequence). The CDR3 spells CAWSVQGRAFF. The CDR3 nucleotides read TGTGCCTGGAGTGTCCAGGGTAGAGCTTTCTTT.

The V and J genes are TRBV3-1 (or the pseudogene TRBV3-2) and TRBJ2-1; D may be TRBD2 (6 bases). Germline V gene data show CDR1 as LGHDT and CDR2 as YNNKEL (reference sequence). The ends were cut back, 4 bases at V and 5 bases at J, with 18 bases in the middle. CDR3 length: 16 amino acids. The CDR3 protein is CASSRVEGLTNNEQFF. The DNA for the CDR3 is TGTGCCAGCAGCCGCGTAGAGGGACTCACCAACAATGAGCAGTTCTTC.

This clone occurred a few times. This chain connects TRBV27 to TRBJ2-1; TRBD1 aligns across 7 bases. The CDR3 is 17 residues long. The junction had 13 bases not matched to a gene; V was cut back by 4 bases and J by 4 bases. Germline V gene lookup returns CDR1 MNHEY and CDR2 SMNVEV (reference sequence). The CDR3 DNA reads TGTGCCAGCAGTTCACTGCTCCGGGACAGCATGTACAATGAGCAGTTCTTC. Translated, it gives CASSSLLRDSMYNEQFF.

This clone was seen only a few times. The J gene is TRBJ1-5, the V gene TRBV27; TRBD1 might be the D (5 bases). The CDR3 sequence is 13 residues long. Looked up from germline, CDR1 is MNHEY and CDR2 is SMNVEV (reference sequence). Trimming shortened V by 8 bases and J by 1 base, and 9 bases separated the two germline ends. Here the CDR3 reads CASGGRSNQPQHF. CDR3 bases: TGTGCCAGCGGGGGGAGGAGCAATCAGCCCCAGCATTTT.

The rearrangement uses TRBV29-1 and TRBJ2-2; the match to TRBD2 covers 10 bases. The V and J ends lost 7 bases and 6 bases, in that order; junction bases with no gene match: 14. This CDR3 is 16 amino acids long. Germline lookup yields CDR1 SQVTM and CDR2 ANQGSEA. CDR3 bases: TGCAGCGCAGGGGCGAGCGGGGGGGCGGCGGCCGGGGAGCTGTTTTTT. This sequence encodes CSAGASGGAAAGELFF.

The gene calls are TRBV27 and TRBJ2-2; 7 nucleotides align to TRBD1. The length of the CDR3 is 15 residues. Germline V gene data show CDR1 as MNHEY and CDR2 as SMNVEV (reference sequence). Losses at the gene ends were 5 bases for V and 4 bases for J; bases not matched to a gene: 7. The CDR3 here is CASSPGTVITGELFF. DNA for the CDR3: TGTGCCAGCAGTCCCGGGACAGTAATCACCGGGGAGCTGTTTTTT.

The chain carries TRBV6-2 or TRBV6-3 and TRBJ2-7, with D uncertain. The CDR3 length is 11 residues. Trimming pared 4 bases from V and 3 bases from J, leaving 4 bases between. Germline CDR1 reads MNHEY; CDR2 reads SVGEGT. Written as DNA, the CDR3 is TGTGCCAGCAGTTCGTTCTACGAGCAGTACTTC. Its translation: CASSSFYEQYF.

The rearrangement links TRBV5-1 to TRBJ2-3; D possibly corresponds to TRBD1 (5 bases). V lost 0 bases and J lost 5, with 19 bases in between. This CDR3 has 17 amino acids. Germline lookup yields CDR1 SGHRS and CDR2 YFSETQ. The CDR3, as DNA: TGCGCCAGCAGCTTGGGCCCTCGGATCGGCCAGGGAGATACGCAGTATTTT. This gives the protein CASSLGPRIGQGDTQYF. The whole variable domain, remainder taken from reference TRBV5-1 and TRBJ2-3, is KAGVTQTPRYLIKTRGQQVTLSCSPISGHRSVSWYQQTPGQGLQFLFEYFSETQRNKGNFPGRFSGRQFSNSRSEMNVSTLELGDSALYLCASSLGPRIGQGDTQYFGPGTRLTVL.

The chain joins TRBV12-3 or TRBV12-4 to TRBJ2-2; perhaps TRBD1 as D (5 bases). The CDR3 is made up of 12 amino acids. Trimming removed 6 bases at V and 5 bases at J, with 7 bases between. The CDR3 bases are TGTGCCAGCAGCGCAGGGACCGGGGAGCTGTTTTTT. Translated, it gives CASSAGTGELFF.

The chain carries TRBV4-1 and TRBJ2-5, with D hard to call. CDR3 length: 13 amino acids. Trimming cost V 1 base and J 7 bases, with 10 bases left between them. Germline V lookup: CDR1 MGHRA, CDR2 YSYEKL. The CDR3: CASSQGVSRTQYF. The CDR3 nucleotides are TGCGCCAGCAGCCAAGGAGTGTCCCGGACCCAGTACTTC.

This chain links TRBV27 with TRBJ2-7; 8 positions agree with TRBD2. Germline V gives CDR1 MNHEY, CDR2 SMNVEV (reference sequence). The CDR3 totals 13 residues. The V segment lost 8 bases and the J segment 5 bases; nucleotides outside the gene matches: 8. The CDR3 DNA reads TGTGCCAGCGCCCCCAGCGGGAGTCACGAGCAGTACTTC. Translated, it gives CASAPSGSHEQYF.

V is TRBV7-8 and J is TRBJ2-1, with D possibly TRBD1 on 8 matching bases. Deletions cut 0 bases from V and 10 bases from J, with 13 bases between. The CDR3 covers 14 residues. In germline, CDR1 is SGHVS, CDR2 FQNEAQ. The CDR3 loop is CASSLAQGGREQFF. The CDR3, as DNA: TGTGCCAGCAGCTTAGCACAGGGGGGGAGAGAGCAGTTCTTC.